This T cell receptor beta chain is from a study of T cell repertoires in cytomegalovirus infection. As for the study in general: Epitope selection comprised recently identified HLA-C-restricted CMV epitopes and well-studied HLA-B-restricted CMV epitopes. Signatures in public TCR beta sequences pointed to both CMV infection and matching HLA type.

This CDR3 is built from 16 residues. Trimming took off 0 bases at V and 0 bases at J, with 9 bases between the two ends. Germline lookup yields CDR1 KGHDR and CDR2 SFDVKD. Notes on the study in general: Pooled public TCR beta family frequency picked out CMV carriers with the relevant HLA. The ex vivo response showed dominance by HLA-C-restricted CMV-specific TCR beta clonotypes.

From the reads, TCRdb called clonotypes with MiXCR, one entry per CDR3 protein. The table lists about a million distinct CDR3 sequences, approximately 31% of them singletons. This clonotype was counted only a few times. What it binds is unknown. The J gene is TRBJ2-3, the V gene TRBV24-1, with D perhaps matching TRBD1 (6 bases). This receptor was taken from a human donor in good health (CMV status not recorded). Some clones in this sample may be carry-over from other donors' samples. Sequenced material: cultured CD8+ T cells from PBMCs, taken from culture after CMV antigen stimulation. The CDR3 spells CATSDLRDRSTDTQYF. CDR3 nucleotide sequence: TGTGCCACCAGTGATTTGCGAGACAGGAGCACAGATACGCAGTATTTT.